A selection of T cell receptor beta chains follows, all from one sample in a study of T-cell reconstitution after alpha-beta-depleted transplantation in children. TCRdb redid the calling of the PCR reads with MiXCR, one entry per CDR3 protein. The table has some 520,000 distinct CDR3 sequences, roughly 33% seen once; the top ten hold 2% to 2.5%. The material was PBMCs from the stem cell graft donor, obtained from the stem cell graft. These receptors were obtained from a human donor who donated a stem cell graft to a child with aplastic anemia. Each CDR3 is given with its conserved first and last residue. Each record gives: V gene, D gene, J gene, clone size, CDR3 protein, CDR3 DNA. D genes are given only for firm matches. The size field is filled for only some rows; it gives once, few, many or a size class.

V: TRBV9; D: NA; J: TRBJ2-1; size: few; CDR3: CASSVDPAYNEQFF; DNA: TGTGCCAGCAGCGTAGATCCAGCCTACAATGAGCAGTTCTTC
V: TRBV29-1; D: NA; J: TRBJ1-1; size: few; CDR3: CSAATMNTEAFF; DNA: TGCAGCGCGGCCACAATGAACACTGAAGCTTTCTTT
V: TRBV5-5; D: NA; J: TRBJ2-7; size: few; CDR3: CASSFWDEQYF; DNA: TGTGCCAGCAGCTTCTGGGACGAGCAGTACTTC
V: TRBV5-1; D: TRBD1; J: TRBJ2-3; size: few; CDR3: CASTPTGATDTQYF; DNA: TGCGCCAGCACCCCGACAGGGGCCACAGATACGCAGTATTTT
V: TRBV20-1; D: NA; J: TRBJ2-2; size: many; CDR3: CSARTANTGELFF; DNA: TGCAGTGCGAGGACAGCGAACACCGGGGAGCTGTTTTTT
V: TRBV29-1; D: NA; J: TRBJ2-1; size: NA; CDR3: CSVEVNEQFF; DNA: TGCAGCGTTGAGGTCAATGAGCAGTTCTTC
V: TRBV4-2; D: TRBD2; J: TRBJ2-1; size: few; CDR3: CASSQDISGSGAPWGNEQFF; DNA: TGTGCCAGCAGCCAAGATATTTCAGGGAGCGGGGCCCCTTGGGGCAATGAGCAGTTCTTC
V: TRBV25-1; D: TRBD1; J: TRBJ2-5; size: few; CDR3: CASSEGQGRSETQYF; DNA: TGTGCCAGCAGTGAGGGACAGGGGAGATCGGAGACCCAGTACTTC
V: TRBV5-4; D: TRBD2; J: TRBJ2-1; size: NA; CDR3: CASSLGTSGYVPEQFF; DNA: TGTGCCAGCAGCTTGGGGACTAGCGGGTACGTTCCTGAGCAGTTCTTC
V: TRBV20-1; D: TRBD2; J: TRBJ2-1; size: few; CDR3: CSARTSGPYNEQFF; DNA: TGCAGTGCTAGAACTAGCGGACCATACAATGAGCAGTTCTTC